Listed here is a single TCR beta chain. Its antigen is currently unknown. Relative to the germline gene, one junction end is altered; a read error may explain this. The sample comes from a study of tumor and adjacent non-tumor tissue in lung cancer. There are 16 residues in the CDR3. Germline V gives CDR1 SGHAT, CDR2 FQDESV (reference sequence). TCRbeta libraries were built with three rounds of nested PCR, modified from ARM-PCR. MiXCR, run by TCRdb on the multiplex PCR reads, gives a single entry per CDR3 protein. Of about 110,000 distinct CDR3 sequences listed, approximately 87% are singletons. The template was RNA from unsorted bulk tissue. The study's findings and limits: Tumor TCR diversity, when higher, was linked to shorter survival.

Sequences were obtained from lung tumor tissue. The source is a man aged 70-80 years with non-small cell lung cancer. The chain employs TRBV11-1 and TRBJ1-1; D gene uncertain. CDR3 nucleotide sequence: TGTCCCAGCAGCTTAAAGATGGGGTGGATGAACACTGAAGCTTTCTTT. Amino acid sequence: CPSSLKMGWMNTEAFF.